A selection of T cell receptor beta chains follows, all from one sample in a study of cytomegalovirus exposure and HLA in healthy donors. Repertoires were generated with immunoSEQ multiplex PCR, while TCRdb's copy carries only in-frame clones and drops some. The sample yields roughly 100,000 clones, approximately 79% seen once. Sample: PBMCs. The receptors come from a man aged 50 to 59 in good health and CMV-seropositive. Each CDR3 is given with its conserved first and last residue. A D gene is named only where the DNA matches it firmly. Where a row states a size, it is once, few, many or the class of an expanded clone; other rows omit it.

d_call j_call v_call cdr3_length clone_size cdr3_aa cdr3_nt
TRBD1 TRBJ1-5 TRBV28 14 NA CASRLPGQGATQHF TGTGCCAGCAGACTTCCGGGACAGGGGGCAACCCAGCATTTT
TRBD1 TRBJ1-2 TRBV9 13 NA CASSADRAGGYTF TGTGCCAGCAGCGCCGACAGGGCTGGAGGCTACACCTTC
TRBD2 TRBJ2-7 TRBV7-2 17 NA CASSPGTSGKLRYEQYF TGTGCCAGCAGCCCCGGGACTAGCGGTAAGCTCAGGTACGAGCAGTACTTC
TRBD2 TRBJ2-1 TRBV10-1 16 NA CASSDGAGASYNEQFF TGCGCCAGCAGTGATGGGGCGGGAGCGTCCTACAATGAGCAGTTCTTC
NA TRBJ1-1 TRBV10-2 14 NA CASSDERETTEAFF TGCGCCAGCAGTGATGAGAGGGAAACCACTGAAGCTTTCTTT
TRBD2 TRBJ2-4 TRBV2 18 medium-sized CASSREGAGGPIKNIQYF TGTGCCAGCAGTAGGGAGGGGGCGGGAGGGCCTATCAAAAACATTCAGTACTTC
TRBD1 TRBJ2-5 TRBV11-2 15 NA CASSYPQGAEETQYF TGTGCCAGCAGCTACCCTCAGGGGGCGGAGGAGACCCAGTACTTC
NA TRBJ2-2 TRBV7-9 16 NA CASSLADRLNTGELFF TGTGCCAGCAGCTTAGCGGACAGATTGAACACCGGGGAGCTGTTTTTT
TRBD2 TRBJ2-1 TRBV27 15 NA CASRKLAGRYNEQFF TGTGCCAGCAGAAAACTAGCGGGGCGCTACAATGAGCAGTTCTTC
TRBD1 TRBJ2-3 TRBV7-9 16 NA CASSLARTGDTDTQYF TGTGCCAGCAGCTTAGCCCGGACAGGCGACACAGATACGCAGTATTTT
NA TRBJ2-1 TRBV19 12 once CASSMARGEQFF TGTGCCAGTAGTATGGCCAGGGGTGAGCAGTTCTTC
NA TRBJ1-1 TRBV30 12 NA CAWRGGATEAFF TGTGCCTGGAGGGGAGGCGCCACTGAAGCTTTCTTT
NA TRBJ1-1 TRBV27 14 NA CASSPLTSNTEAFF TGTGCCAGCAGTCCCCTCACATCGAACACTGAAGCTTTCTTT
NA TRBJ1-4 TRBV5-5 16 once CASSLSHLPPREKLFF TGTGCCAGCAGCTTGAGTCACCTTCCCCCTAGGGAAAAACTGTTTTTT
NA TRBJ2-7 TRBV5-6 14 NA CASSRAGSVYEQYF TGTGCCAGCAGCCGTGCGGGGTCGGTCTACGAGCAGTACTTC
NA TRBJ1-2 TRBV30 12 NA CAWSAANYGYTF TGTGCCTGGAGCGCAGCTAACTATGGCTACACCTTC
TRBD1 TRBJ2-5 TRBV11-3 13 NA CASSPGQGETQYF TGTGCCAGCAGCCCAGGACAGGGGGAGACCCAGTACTTC
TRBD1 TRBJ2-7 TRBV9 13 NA CASSPTPGGEQYF TGTGCCAGCAGCCCGACTCCAGGGGGCGAGCAGTACTTC
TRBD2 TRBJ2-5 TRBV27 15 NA CASSLGTSGQETQYF TGTGCCAGCAGTTTGGGGACTAGCGGGCAAGAGACCCAGTACTTC
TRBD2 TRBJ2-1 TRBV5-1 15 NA CASRPPGTTYNEQFF TGCGCCAGCAGACCTCCCGGGACTACTTACAATGAGCAGTTCTTC
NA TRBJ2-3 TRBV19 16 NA CASRSDRQRATDTQYF TGTGCCAGTAGGTCTGATCGACAACGAGCCACAGATACGCAGTATTTT
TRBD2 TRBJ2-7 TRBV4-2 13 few CASSQVGGCEQYF TGTGCCAGCAGCCAAGTCGGGGGGTGCGAGCAGTACTTC
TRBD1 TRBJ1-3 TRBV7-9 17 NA CASRTRQGSHSGNTIYF TGTGCCAGCAGAACGAGACAGGGGAGTCACTCTGGAAACACCATATATTTT
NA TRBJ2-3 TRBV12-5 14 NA CASLALQGTDTQYF TGTGCTAGCCTCGCTCTACAGGGCACAGATACGCAGTATTTT
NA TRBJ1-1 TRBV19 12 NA CASSQVYTEAFF TGTGCCAGTAGTCAGGTATATACTGAAGCTTTCTTT
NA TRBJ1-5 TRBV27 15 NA CASSLSKGGNQPQHF TGTGCCAGCAGTTTATCGAAAGGGGGCAATCAGCCCCAGCATTTT
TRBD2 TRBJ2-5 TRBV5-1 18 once CASSNLHSQRERGETQYF TGCGCCAGCAGCAACCTCCACTCGCAGCGGGAGAGGGGAGAGACCCAGTACTTC
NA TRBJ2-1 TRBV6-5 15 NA CASSPPGERHNEQFF TGTGCCAGCAGTCCCCCCGGGGAGAGGCACAATGAGCAGTTCTTC
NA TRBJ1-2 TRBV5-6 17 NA CASSLEVGQGLDYGYTF TGTGCCAGCAGCTTGGAAGTCGGGCAGGGGCTAGACTATGGCTACACCTTC
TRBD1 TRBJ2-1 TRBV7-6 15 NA CASSLAGQGTEEQFF TGTGCCAGCAGCTTAGCTGGACAGGGGACTGAGGAGCAGTTCTTC
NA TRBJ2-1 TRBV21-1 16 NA CASSKTSGSGNSEQFF TGTGCCAGCAGCAAGACTAGCGGGAGTGGAAATAGTGAGCAGTTCTTC